This T cell receptor (beta chain) was obtained from a study of T cell repertoires in aging, cancer and after chemotherapy. Multiplex touch-down PCR with TRB-A/B primers amplified rearranged V-D-J TRB sequences. TCRdb recomputed calls from the multiplex PCR reads with MiXCR, one row per CDR3 protein. The sample consists of approximately 6,400 distinct CDR3 sequences, 35% of them appearing once. Points on this clonotype: Its specificity is unknown.

The CDR3 has 16 residues. V gave up 3 bases and J gave up 1 base; unmatched junction bases: 5. Peripheral blood genomic DNA, not sorted cells or RNA, was the template. Study outcomes and limitations: Compared with age-matched healthy donors, untreated hematological or solid cancer patients showed higher blood TCR clonality. The repertoire data cannot show anything about immunological memory following chemotherapy.

This sequence was found in a human donor in good health. The sequenced sample was blood. The chain couples TRBV12-3 or TRBV12-4 to TRBJ2-5; 10 bases line up with TRBD1. As DNA, the CDR3 is TGTGCCAGCAGTTTTATCGGACAGGGGGGCCAAGAGACCCAGTACTTC. Its protein product is CASSFIGQGGQETQYF.